A single sample is the source of the 10 T cell receptor beta chains below, sequenced in a study of T-cell reconstitution after alpha-beta-depleted transplantation in children. It was with unique molecular identifiers that the TCRbeta library was prepared. TCRdb re-called the PCR reads through MiXCR, storing one row per CDR3 protein. The repertoire holds hundreds of thousands of distinct CDR3 sequences, with roughly 17% as singletons. The sample in question was PBMCs from the stem cell graft donor, obtained from the stem cell graft. These receptor sequences come from a human donor who donated a stem cell graft to a child with acute myeloid leukemia.

This clonotype was seen just once. The chain is built from TRBV10-3 and TRBJ2-3, with D perhaps assigned TRBD1 or TRBD2 (6 bases each). This CDR3 has 15 amino acids. CDR1 and CDR2 from the germline V gene are ENHRY and SYGVKD. V shed 8 bases and J shed 3 bases, with 18 bases lying between them. The CDR3 bases are TGTGCCATCGGGGGTGGTGGGGGGCTGACAGATACGCAGTATTTT. Its translation is CAIGGGGGLTDTQYF.

The chain couples TRBV5-4 to TRBJ2-1; 12 bases line up with TRBD2. The junction had 5 bases not matched to a gene; V was cut back by 2 bases and J by 5 bases. The germline gives CDR1 SGHNT, CDR2 YYREEE (reference sequence). The CDR3 sequence is 16 residues long. CDR3 in DNA: TGTGCCAGCAGCTTCGGTGGACTAGCGGGGAACAATGAGCAGTTCTTC. Encoded protein: CASSFGGLAGNNEQFF.

The chain is built from TRBV6-1 and TRBJ2-3; D is uncertain. This CDR3 has 14 amino acids. Germline CDR1 is MNHNS and CDR2 is SASEGT. V was trimmed by 7 bases and J by 0 bases, leaving 11 bases between them. The CDR3 DNA reads as TGTGCCAGCATAGTCAGTTCAAGCACAGATACGCAGTATTTT. Translating gives CASIVSSSTDTQYF.

This clonotype was counted ten times or more. The rearrangement uses TRBV20-1 and TRBJ2-2, with 7 bases lining up with TRBD1. The CDR3 is 15 amino acids. V was clipped by 2 bases and J by 4 bases; unmatched bases: 7. Germline CDR1 and CDR2: DFQATT and SNEGSKA (reference sequence). The CDR3 here is CSARIDRVFTGELFF. CDR3 bases: TGCAGTGCTAGAATCGACAGGGTGTTCACCGGGGAGCTGTTTTTT.

This clonotype turned up a few times. The V gene is TRBV20-1, the J gene TRBJ2-5, with D possibly being TRBD1 or TRBD2 (5 bases each). V lost 6 bases, J lost 4 bases, and 27 bases lay in between. There are 17 residues in the CDR3. Germline V lookup: CDR1 DFQATT, CDR2 SNEGSKA (reference sequence). The DNA of the CDR3 is TGCAGTGCCCCCACCGGGTTCCTATCCCCGGGGCGAGAGACCCAGTACTTC. As protein: CSAPTGFLSPGRETQYF.

This clonotype was counted between two and nine times. A junction end diverges from the germline sequence, so it may reflect a read error. The chain has TRBV24-1 and TRBJ2-1; D might be TRBD2 (6 bases). The germline V gene encodes CDR1 KGHDR and CDR2 SFDVKD. The CDR3 sequence is 16 residues long. The CDR3 DNA sequence: TGTGCCACCAGCGATTTCGGGGTGGGGGGAAGGAATGAGCAGTTCTTC. Residues: CATSDFGVGGRNEQFF.

V gene TRBV5-1 combines with J gene TRBJ2-5; D is ambiguous. CDR1 is SGHRS, CDR2 YFSETQ, per germline. The CDR3 has 15 amino acids. Deletions cut 0 bases from V and 4 bases from J, with 13 bases between. CDR3 bases: TGCGCCAGCAGCTTGGAGGTAACCCCTGGAGAGACCCAGTACTTC. Translated, it gives CASSLEVTPGETQYF.

The sample holds a few counts of this clonotype. The rearrangement links TRBV6-5 to TRBJ1-1, with no clear D. Germline V lookup: CDR1 MNHEY, CDR2 SVGAGI. This CDR3 comprises 12 residues. V was shortened by 10 bases and J by 1 base, with 10 bases between the two germline ends. The DNA for the CDR3 is TGTGCCACCCTTACCAGGAACACTGAAGCTTTCTTT. Translating gives CATLTRNTEAFF.

This clonotype was seen more than once but under ten times. The CDR3 DNA sequence: TGTGCCAGCAGTTCCCGGGACAGAATAATTTCAGATACGCAGTATTTT. It yields the protein CASSSRDRIISDTQYF. V usage is TRBV25-1 and J usage is TRBJ2-3, with 7 bases aligning to TRBD1. This CDR3 spans 16 amino acids. Germline values: CDR1 MGHDK, CDR2 SYGVNS. Germline trimming cut 5 bases from V and 4 bases from J; bases unmatched to any gene: 12.

This clonotype has at least ten counts. The chain has TRBV6-5 and TRBJ2-1, with D maybe TRBD2 (6 bases). Germline lookup yields CDR1 MNHEY and CDR2 SVGAGI. This CDR3 has 17 residues. The V gene lost 0 bases and the J gene lost 6 bases, with 18 bases spanning the gap. DNA of the CDR3: TGTGCCAGCAGTTACTCGGACGGGGGATATACCAGCAATGAGCAGTTCTTC. Translated, it gives CASSYSDGGYTSNEQFF.